The entry that follows covers one TCR beta chain sequence. This sample is drawn from a study of blood T cell repertoires in COVID-19. Study context: Donors in the United States, Italy and Spain gave samples during acute or convalescent COVID-19. PBMCs, B-cell-depleted T cells, or T cells provided the cDNA or gDNA that made up the material.

Method: immunoSEQ multiplex PCR; TCRdb's copy keeps in-frame clones and lacks some. The profile shows 150,000 to 200,000 clones, around 79% of them singletons. Germline V lookup: CDR1 SGHVS, CDR2 FQNEAQ. This CDR3 has 13 residues. Trimming left V 4 bases short and J 9 bases short, with 14 bases between. This TCR came from a man aged 55 to 70 with active or convalescent COVID-19. Sequenced input: peripheral blood. The rearrangement joins TRBV7-8 to TRBJ2-3; perhaps TRBD2 as D (6 bases). Here the CDR3 DNA reads TGTGCCAGCAGCTCGAATGCGGGGATGACGCAGTATTTT. Protein product: CASSSNAGMTQYF.